A selection of T cell receptor beta chains follows, all from one sample in a study of graft-versus-host responses after intestinal transplantation. The repertoire was sequenced with immunoSEQ multiplex PCR; TCRdb's copy has only in-frame clones and lacks some. The sample consists of 75,000 to 100,000 clones, about nine tenths of them appearing once. The starting material was PBMCs, obtained roughly 410 days after intestinal transplant. These TCRs come from a human patient who received an intestinal transplant, so some T cells may come from the graft donor. CDR3s include the opening cysteine and the closing phenylalanine or tryptophan. The D gene is left open where the match is weak. Clone size, where shown, is once, few, many, or a class for clones that have expanded.

v_gene: TRBV2; abundance: -; d_gene: -; j_gene: TRBJ1-5; CDR3nt: TGTGCCAGCAAACTACAGGATCAGCCCCAGCATTTT; CDR3aa: CASKLQDQPQHF
v_gene: TRBV7-3; abundance: -; d_gene: TRBD1; j_gene: TRBJ2-2; CDR3nt: TGTGCCAGCAGCTTTAGTATAAGGGACAGATCGAACACCGGGGAGCTGTTTTTT; CDR3aa: CASSFSIRDRSNTGELFF
v_gene: TRBV18; abundance: -; d_gene: -; j_gene: TRBJ1-2; CDR3nt: TGTGCCAGCTCACCAGGCAGGGAAGGTGGCTACACCTTC; CDR3aa: CASSPGREGGYTF
v_gene: TRBV6-5; abundance: -; d_gene: -; j_gene: TRBJ1-1; CDR3nt: TGTGCCAGCAACGACAGGTTGGGGACTGAAGCTTTCTTT; CDR3aa: CASNDRLGTEAFF
v_gene: TRBV6-4; abundance: -; d_gene: -; j_gene: TRBJ2-3; CDR3nt: TGTGCCAGCAGTGACGTCGGTGCCGCAGATACGCAGTATTTT; CDR3aa: CASSDVGAADTQYF
v_gene: TRBV29-1; abundance: -; d_gene: -; j_gene: TRBJ1-4; CDR3nt: TGCAGCGTTTGGCAGGGTGCCACTAATGAAAAACTGTTTTTT; CDR3aa: CSVWQGATNEKLFF
v_gene: TRBV6-5; abundance: -; d_gene: TRBD1; j_gene: TRBJ1-1; CDR3nt: TGTGCCACCCGGACAGGGGGAAAAACGGCTTTCTTT; CDR3aa: CATRTGGKTAFF
v_gene: TRBV6-1; abundance: -; d_gene: -; j_gene: TRBJ1-2; CDR3nt: TGTGCCAGCAGTGATTGGACAGCCCGCTATGGCTACACCTTC; CDR3aa: CASSDWTARYGYTF
v_gene: TRBV14; abundance: once; d_gene: -; j_gene: TRBJ1-1; CDR3nt: TGTGCCAGCAGCCGGACCCCCCCGAACACTGAAGCTTTCTTT; CDR3aa: CASSRTPPNTEAFF
v_gene: TRBV15; abundance: -; d_gene: -; j_gene: TRBJ1-2; CDR3nt: TGTGCCACCAGCAGAGACGCGTACAGGGTTGGAGTCTATGGCTACACCTTC; CDR3aa: CATSRDAYRVGVYGYTF
v_gene: TRBV12-5; abundance: -; d_gene: -; j_gene: TRBJ1-2; CDR3nt: TGTGCTAGTGGTTTGACGGGAAACTATGGCTACACCTTC; CDR3aa: CASGLTGNYGYTF
v_gene: TRBV15; abundance: -; d_gene: TRBD1; j_gene: TRBJ1-2; CDR3nt: TGTGCCACCAGCAGAGCCGGGACAGGCGGACCTGGCTACACCTTC; CDR3aa: CATSRAGTGGPGYTF
v_gene: TRBV4-1; abundance: -; d_gene: -; j_gene: TRBJ2-7; CDR3nt: TGCGCCAGCAGCCAAGGCCCCTCCTACGAGCAGTACTTC; CDR3aa: CASSQGPSYEQYF
v_gene: TRBV5-8; abundance: -; d_gene: TRBD1; j_gene: TRBJ1-1; CDR3nt: TGTGCCAGCATCAAAGGACAGGGGACGACTGAAGCTTTCTTT; CDR3aa: CASIKGQGTTEAFF
v_gene: TRBV7-3; abundance: -; d_gene: -; j_gene: TRBJ1-2; CDR3nt: TGTGCCAGCAGCCCCCGGACCGATGGCTACACCTTC; CDR3aa: CASSPRTDGYTF
v_gene: TRBV15; abundance: -; d_gene: -; j_gene: TRBJ1-2; CDR3nt: TGTGCCACCAGCAGAGGTGTTACGCAGGGTGGTGGCTACACCTTC; CDR3aa: CATSRGVTQGGGYTF
v_gene: TRBV20-1; abundance: -; d_gene: -; j_gene: TRBJ1-1; CDR3nt: TGCAGTGCTAGAGTGGGGGGGGCTTTCTTT; CDR3aa: CSARVGGAFF
v_gene: TRBV27; abundance: -; d_gene: -; j_gene: TRBJ1-6; CDR3nt: TGTGCCAGCAGTTTAGGGACACCGTATAATTCACCCCTCCACTTT; CDR3aa: CASSLGTPYNSPLHF
v_gene: TRBV29-1; abundance: once; d_gene: -; j_gene: TRBJ1-6; CDR3nt: TGCAGCGTAAGAGGGGAGTTTGGTTCACCCCTCCACTTT; CDR3aa: CSVRGEFGSPLHF
v_gene: TRBV27; abundance: -; d_gene: -; j_gene: TRBJ2-3; CDR3nt: TGTGCCAGCAGTTTATCCCGGGTGTCAGATACGCAGTATTTT; CDR3aa: CASSLSRVSDTQYF
v_gene: TRBV18; abundance: -; d_gene: -; j_gene: TRBJ1-3; CDR3nt: TGTGCCAGCTCACTGGGAAACACCATATATTTT; CDR3aa: CASSLGNTIYF
v_gene: TRBV2; abundance: -; d_gene: -; j_gene: TRBJ2-3; CDR3nt: TGTGCCAGCCGGTCTGCGGAACCCCCCGATACGCAGTATTTT; CDR3aa: CASRSAEPPDTQYF
v_gene: TRBV7-7; abundance: -; d_gene: TRBD2; j_gene: TRBJ2-1; CDR3nt: TGTGCTAGCAGCCCCGGGACTAGCGGGTACAATGAGCAGTTCTTC; CDR3aa: CASSPGTSGYNEQFF
v_gene: TRBV6-5; abundance: -; d_gene: -; j_gene: TRBJ2-3; CDR3nt: TGTGCCAGCAGTTACTTAGGGGGATGGGATACGCAGTATTTT; CDR3aa: CASSYLGGWDTQYF
v_gene: TRBV6-5; abundance: -; d_gene: -; j_gene: TRBJ2-3; CDR3nt: TGTGCCAGCAGCCCCCAAACAGAAAACACAGATACGCAGTATTTT; CDR3aa: CASSPQTENTDTQYF
v_gene: TRBV20-1; abundance: -; d_gene: -; j_gene: TRBJ1-2; CDR3nt: TGCAGTGCCCCAGACAACTATGGCTACACCTTC; CDR3aa: CSAPDNYGYTF
v_gene: TRBV20-1; abundance: once; d_gene: -; j_gene: TRBJ2-1; CDR3nt: TGCAGTGCGTCAAAGGTCCCTGAGCAGTTCTTC; CDR3aa: CSASKVPEQFF
v_gene: TRBV19; abundance: -; d_gene: -; j_gene: TRBJ1-5; CDR3nt: TGTGCCAGTCACTCAGGGGCGGATCGGCCCCAGCATTTT; CDR3aa: CASHSGADRPQHF
v_gene: TRBV2; abundance: -; d_gene: -; j_gene: TRBJ2-5; CDR3nt: TGTGCCAGCAGCCGGGAGACCCAGTACTTC; CDR3aa: CASSRETQYF
v_gene: TRBV6-1; abundance: -; d_gene: TRBD2; j_gene: TRBJ2-2; CDR3nt: TGTGCCAGCAGTGATGGGACTAGGTTCACCGGGGAGCTGTTTTTT; CDR3aa: CASSDGTRFTGELFF
v_gene: TRBV6-5; abundance: -; d_gene: -; j_gene: TRBJ1-2; CDR3nt: TGTGCCAGCAGTTACTCGAAGGGCTATGGCTACACCTTC; CDR3aa: CASSYSKGYGYTF
v_gene: TRBV18; abundance: -; d_gene: -; j_gene: TRBJ2-3; CDR3nt: TGTGCCAGCTCACCACCGGGCAGGGCCGATACGCAGTATTTT; CDR3aa: CASSPPGRADTQYF
v_gene: TRBV7-2; abundance: -; d_gene: -; j_gene: TRBJ2-2; CDR3nt: TGTGCCAGCAGCTTAGCAGGTGAAGCCACCGGGGAGCTGTTTTTT; CDR3aa: CASSLAGEATGELFF
v_gene: TRBV5-1; abundance: once; d_gene: -; j_gene: TRBJ1-1; CDR3nt: TGCGCCAGCAGGGCTGGAACTGAAGCTTTCTTT; CDR3aa: CASRAGTEAFF
v_gene: TRBV5-4; abundance: -; d_gene: -; j_gene: TRBJ1-2; CDR3nt: TGTGCCAGCAGCTTCGATTCAACCAACGGGGGGGATGGCTACACCTTC; CDR3aa: CASSFDSTNGGDGYTF
v_gene: TRBV9; abundance: once; d_gene: TRBD2; j_gene: TRBJ2-7; CDR3nt: TGTGCCAGCAGCCCACGGGGGGGAGCCTACGAGCAGTACTTC; CDR3aa: CASSPRGGAYEQYF
v_gene: TRBV9; abundance: -; d_gene: -; j_gene: TRBJ1-2; CDR3nt: TGTGCCAGCAGCGCAACAGGGAAGTCGGGCTACACCTTC; CDR3aa: CASSATGKSGYTF
v_gene: TRBV16; abundance: -; d_gene: -; j_gene: TRBJ2-3; CDR3nt: TGTGCCAGCAGCCAATCGCCAGTGGGATTTGATACGCAGTATTTT; CDR3aa: CASSQSPVGFDTQYF
v_gene: TRBV7-2; abundance: -; d_gene: -; j_gene: TRBJ1-5; CDR3nt: TGTGCCAGCAGCGCCCCAGGGAGGGGTCAGCCCCAGCATTTT; CDR3aa: CASSAPGRGQPQHF
v_gene: TRBV9; abundance: -; d_gene: -; j_gene: TRBJ1-4; CDR3nt: TGTGCCAGCAGCCCACAAGGACGGACTAATGAAAAACTGTTTTTT; CDR3aa: CASSPQGRTNEKLFF
v_gene: TRBV15; abundance: -; d_gene: -; j_gene: TRBJ2-1; CDR3nt: TGTGCCACCAGCAGGGCTGGACCCTACAATGAGCAGTTCTTC; CDR3aa: CATSRAGPYNEQFF
v_gene: TRBV11-2; abundance: -; d_gene: TRBD1; j_gene: TRBJ1-2; CDR3nt: TGTGCCAGCAGCCCGGGACAGGGAGCCTATGGCTACACCTTC; CDR3aa: CASSPGQGAYGYTF
v_gene: TRBV14; abundance: -; d_gene: -; j_gene: TRBJ1-1; CDR3nt: TGTGCCAGCAGCCGCAGCATAACTGAAGCTTTCTTT; CDR3aa: CASSRSITEAFF
v_gene: TRBV18; abundance: -; d_gene: -; j_gene: TRBJ2-2; CDR3nt: TGTGCCAGCCCACCGGGCGGCAGGAACACCGGGGAGCTGTTTTTT; CDR3aa: CASPPGGRNTGELFF
v_gene: TRBV6-5; abundance: -; d_gene: TRBD2; j_gene: TRBJ2-1; CDR3nt: TGTGCCAGCAGTTACTCGACTAGCGGGGTAAATGAGCAGTTCTTC; CDR3aa: CASSYSTSGVNEQFF
v_gene: TRBV28; abundance: -; d_gene: TRBD1; j_gene: TRBJ2-7; CDR3nt: TGTGCCAGCCGGGACAGGGCCTACGAGCAGTACTTC; CDR3aa: CASRDRAYEQYF
v_gene: TRBV7-7; abundance: once; d_gene: -; j_gene: TRBJ2-1; CDR3nt: TGTGCTAGCAGCTTAGACCCCTACGGAGCCTACAATGAGCAGTTCTTC; CDR3aa: CASSLDPYGAYNEQFF
v_gene: TRBV6-1; abundance: few; d_gene: -; j_gene: TRBJ1-3; CDR3nt: TGTGCCAGCAGACGCTCCACAGGGTTCGGAAACACCATATATTTT; CDR3aa: CASRRSTGFGNTIYF
v_gene: TRBV5-1; abundance: -; d_gene: TRBD2; j_gene: TRBJ2-5; CDR3nt: TGCGCCAGCAGCCCTGGCGCGGGAGGGGAGACCCAGTACTTC; CDR3aa: CASSPGAGGETQYF
v_gene: TRBV7-9; abundance: -; d_gene: -; j_gene: TRBJ1-2; CDR3nt: TGTGCCAGCAGCTTGCCAGACGAGTATGGCTACACCTTC; CDR3aa: CASSLPDEYGYTF
v_gene: TRBV6-5; abundance: -; d_gene: TRBD1; j_gene: TRBJ1-2; CDR3nt: TGTGCCAGCAGTTACGGACAGGGGGCTTCTAACTATGGCTACACCTTC; CDR3aa: CASSYGQGASNYGYTF
v_gene: TRBV19; abundance: few; d_gene: -; j_gene: TRBJ2-7; CDR3nt: TGTGCCAGCGGGACATACCCCGAGCAGTACTTC; CDR3aa: CASGTYPEQYF